These 7 T cell receptor beta chains were all obtained from the same sample, sequenced in a study of T cell changes during pregnancy in multiple sclerosis. TCRdb's copy holds only in-frame clones and misses some; the assay was immunoSEQ multiplex PCR. The profile shows tens of thousands of clones, roughly 92% of them singletons. The specimen comprised CD4+ T cells from peripheral blood mononuclear cells, sampled in the third trimester of pregnancy. The receptor source for this set is a female donor with multiple sclerosis, enrolled in a pregnancy study.

This chain links TRBV7-8 with TRBJ2-1; 11 bases map to TRBD2. The CDR3 totals 14 residues. V lost 5 bases to trimming and J lost 9 bases; unmatched junction nucleotides: 6. Germline values: CDR1 SGHVS, CDR2 FQNEAQ. The CDR3 here is CASSKTSGTGEQFF. As DNA, the CDR3 is TGTGCCAGCAGCAAGACTAGCGGGACGGGTGAGCAGTTCTTC.

V is TRBV28 and J is TRBJ2-2; 7 bases are a match to TRBD1. The CDR3 sequence is 17 residues long. V was clipped by 3 bases and J by 2 bases; unmatched bases: 9. CDR1 MDHEN and CDR2 SYDVKM come from the germline V gene. The CDR3 loop is CASSFPLTGANTGELFF. The DNA for the CDR3 is TGTGCCAGCAGTTTTCCCCTAACAGGGGCCAACACCGGGGAGCTGTTTTTT.

The V call is TRBV19, the J call TRBJ1-2; 9 nucleotides match TRBD1. This CDR3 comprises 17 residues. Germline CDR1 is LNHDA and CDR2 is SQIVND (reference sequence). J was trimmed by 0 bases and V by 7 bases; bases with no gene match: 12. As DNA, the CDR3 is TGTGCCAGTACAGCCAGGACAGGGGACATTACTAACTATGGCTACACCTTC. Amino acid sequence: CASTARTGDITNYGYTF.

The rearrangement joins TRBV7-2 to TRBJ2-3; 8 bases match TRBD1. The CDR3 consists of 16 residues. Germline CDR1 and CDR2: SGHTA and FQGNSA. V lost 2 bases, J lost 6 bases, and 10 bases stayed unmatched. The CDR3 region has the DNA TGTGCCAGCAGCTTACCAATTCCGACAGGGGTGGATACGCAGTATTTT. Residues: CASSLPIPTGVDTQYF.

This chain links TRBV27 with TRBJ2-7; D perhaps matches TRBD2 (5 bases). V lost 5 bases, J lost 3 bases, and 14 bases lay in between. Germline CDR1 and CDR2: MNHEY and SMNVEV (reference sequence). The CDR3 runs to 14 residues. The CDR3 protein is CASSPFSGLYEQYF. The CDR3 DNA reads TGTGCCAGCAGTCCATTCAGCGGACTCTACGAGCAGTACTTC.

The V call is TRBV5-1, the J call TRBJ1-3; D gene ambiguous. Germline V CDR1 and CDR2: SGHRS, YFSETQ. This CDR3 is 17 amino acids long. Trimming shortened V by 1 base and J by 0 bases, and 14 bases separated the two germline ends. The CDR3 protein is CASSLSLGPISGNTIYF. The CDR3 nucleotides are TGCGCCAGCAGCTTGAGCCTGGGCCCGATCTCTGGAAACACCATATATTTT.

This clone was recorded once. The chain links TRBV11-3 to TRBJ1-1; 7 bases are shared with TRBD1. Trimming at V came to 4 bases and at J to 5 bases, leaving 7 bases not matched to a gene. This CDR3 is 14 amino acids long. Per germline, CDR1 SGHNT and CDR2 YENEEA. DNA for the CDR3: TGTGCCAGCAGCTCCGGGACAGCGAGGACTGAAGCTTTCTTT. Translated, it gives CASSSGTARTEAFF.